This T cell receptor (beta chain) was recovered during a study of metastatic and nonmetastatic thyroid tumors. Study background: The authors compared repertoires across blood and tumor or nodule tissue from malignant and benign thyroid patients.

TCRdb re-called clones from the PCR reads using MiXCR. The sample contains roughly 5,000 clones, around 30% of which appear only once. Concerning this clone: The antigen is undetermined.

Whole-study findings and limits: According to reports, the diversity of TCR beta was significantly higher in malignant thyroid tumors than in benign nodules, and this held in both blood and tumor samples.

There were no patients who had received any treatment before thyroid surgery. Germline assignment: CDR1 MNHNY and CDR2 SVGAGI (reference sequence). The CDR3 has 16 amino acids. Trimming cost V 1 base and J 0 bases; bases outside gene matches: 2. The sequence came from a female donor with papillary thyroid cancer or a benign thyroid nodule (not recorded which). Some clones in this sample may be carry-over from other donors' samples. Source material: adjacent normal tissue. The chain recombines TRBV6-6 with TRBJ1-2; 10 positions agree with TRBD1. CDR3 coding DNA: TGTGCCAGCAGTTACTTAGGACAGGGGGCTAACTATGGCTACACCTTC. This codes for CASSYLGQGANYGYTF.